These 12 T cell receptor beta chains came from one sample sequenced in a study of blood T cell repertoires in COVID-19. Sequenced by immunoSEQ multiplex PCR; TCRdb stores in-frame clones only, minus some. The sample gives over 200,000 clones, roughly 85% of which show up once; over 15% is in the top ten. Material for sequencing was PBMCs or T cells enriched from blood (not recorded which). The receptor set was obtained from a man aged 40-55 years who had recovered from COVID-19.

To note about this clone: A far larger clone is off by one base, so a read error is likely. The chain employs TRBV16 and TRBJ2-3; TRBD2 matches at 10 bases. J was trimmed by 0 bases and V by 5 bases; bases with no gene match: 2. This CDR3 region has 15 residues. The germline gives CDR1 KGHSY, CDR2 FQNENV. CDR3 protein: CASSETSGSTDTQYF. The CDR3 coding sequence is TGTGCCAGCAGCGAGACTAGCGGGAGCACAGATACGCAGTATTTT.

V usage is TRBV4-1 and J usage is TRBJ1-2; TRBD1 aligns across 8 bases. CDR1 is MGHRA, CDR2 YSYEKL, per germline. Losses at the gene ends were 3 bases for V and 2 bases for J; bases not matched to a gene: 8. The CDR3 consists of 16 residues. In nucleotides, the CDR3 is TGCGCCAGCAGCCAGGATCAGGACAGGGACAACTATGGCTACACCTTC. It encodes CASSQDQDRDNYGYTF.

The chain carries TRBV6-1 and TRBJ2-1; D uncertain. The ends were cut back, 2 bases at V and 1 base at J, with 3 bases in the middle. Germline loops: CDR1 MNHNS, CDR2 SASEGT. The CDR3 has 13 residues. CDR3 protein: CASSEQSYNEQFF. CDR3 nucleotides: TGTGCCAGCAGTGAACAGTCCTACAATGAGCAGTTCTTC.

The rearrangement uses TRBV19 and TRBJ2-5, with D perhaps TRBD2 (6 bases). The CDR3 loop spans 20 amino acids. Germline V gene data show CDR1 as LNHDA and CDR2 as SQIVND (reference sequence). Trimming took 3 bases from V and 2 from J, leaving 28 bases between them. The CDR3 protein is CASSIEIRGLTFRGQETQYF. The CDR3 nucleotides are TGTGCCAGTAGTATCGAAATCCGGGGACTCACTTTCCGTGGGCAAGAGACCCAGTACTTC.

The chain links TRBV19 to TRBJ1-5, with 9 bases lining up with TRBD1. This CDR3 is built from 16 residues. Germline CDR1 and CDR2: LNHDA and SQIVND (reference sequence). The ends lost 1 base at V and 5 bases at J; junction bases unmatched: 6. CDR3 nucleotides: TGTGCCAGTAGTATAGTTGGGACAGGGCTCTATCAGCCCCAGCATTTT. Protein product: CASSIVGTGLYQPQHF.

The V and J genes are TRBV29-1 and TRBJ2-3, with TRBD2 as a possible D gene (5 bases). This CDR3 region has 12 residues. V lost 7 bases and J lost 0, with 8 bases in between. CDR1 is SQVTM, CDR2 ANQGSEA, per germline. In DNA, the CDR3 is TGCAGCGGTAGCGCAAGCACAGATACGCAGTATTTT. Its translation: CSGSASTDTQYF.

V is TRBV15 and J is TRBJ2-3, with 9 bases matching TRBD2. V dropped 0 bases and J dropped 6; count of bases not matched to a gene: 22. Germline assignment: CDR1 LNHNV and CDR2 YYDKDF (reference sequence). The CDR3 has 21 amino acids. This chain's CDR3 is CATSRDAWGRGSGRPLDTQYF. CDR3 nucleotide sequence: TGTGCCACCAGCAGAGATGCTTGGGGGCGGGGAAGCGGGAGGCCCCTCGATACGCAGTATTTT.

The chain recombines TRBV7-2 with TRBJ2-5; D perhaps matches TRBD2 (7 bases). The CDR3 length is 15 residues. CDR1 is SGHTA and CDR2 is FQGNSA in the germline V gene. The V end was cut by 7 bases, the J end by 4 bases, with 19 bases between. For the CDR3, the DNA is TGTGCCAGCACCAAATTCGGGGGGCGGGGAGAGACCCAGTACTTC. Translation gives CASTKFGGRGETQYF.

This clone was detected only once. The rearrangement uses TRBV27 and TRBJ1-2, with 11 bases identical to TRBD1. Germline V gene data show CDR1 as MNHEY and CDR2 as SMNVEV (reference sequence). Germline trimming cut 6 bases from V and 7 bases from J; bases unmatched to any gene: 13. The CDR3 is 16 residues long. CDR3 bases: TGTGCCAGCAGACCCACGGACAGGGGGCATATCTTTGGCTACACCTTC. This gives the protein CASRPTDRGHIFGYTF.

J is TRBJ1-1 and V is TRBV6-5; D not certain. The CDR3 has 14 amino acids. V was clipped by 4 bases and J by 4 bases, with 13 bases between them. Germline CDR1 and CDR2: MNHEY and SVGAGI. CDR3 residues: CASSSPSPSTEAFF. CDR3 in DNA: TGTGCCAGCAGTTCCCCGAGCCCAAGCACTGAAGCTTTCTTT.

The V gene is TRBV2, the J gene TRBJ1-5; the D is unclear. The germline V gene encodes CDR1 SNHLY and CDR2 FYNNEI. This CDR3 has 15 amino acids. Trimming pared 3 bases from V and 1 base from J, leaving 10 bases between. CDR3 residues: CASSEPGRSNQPQHF. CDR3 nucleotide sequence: TGTGCCAGCAGTGAGCCCGGGAGGAGCAATCAGCCCCAGCATTTT.

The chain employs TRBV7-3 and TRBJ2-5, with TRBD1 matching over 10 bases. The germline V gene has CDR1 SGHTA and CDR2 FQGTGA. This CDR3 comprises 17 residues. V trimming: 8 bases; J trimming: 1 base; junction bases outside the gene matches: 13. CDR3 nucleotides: TGTGCCAGCTCCAAAGGGGAAGGGACAGGGGCCCAAGAGACCCAGTACTTC. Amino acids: CASSKGEGTGAQETQYF.